Presented here are 2 T cell receptor beta chains from one specimen sequenced in a study of OX40 agonist ivuxolimab in advanced cancers. This table comes from immunoSEQ multiplex PCR, and its TCRdb copy is limited to in-frame clones, with some not included. The sample lists about 61,000 clones; approximately 93% were seen once. The sequenced sample was CD4+ or CD8+ T cells sorted from blood, obtained in a trial of the OX40 agonist ivuxolimab. These TCRs come from an adult with an advanced solid tumor such as melanoma, head and neck, liver or kidney cancer.

The genes are TRBV19 and TRBJ2-7; no reliable D call. Germline CDR1 reads LNHDA; CDR2 reads SQIVND (reference sequence). The CDR3 is 12 residues long. V lost 4 bases and J lost 6, with 10 bases in between. The CDR3 region is CASSTDGSEQYF. The CDR3 DNA sequence: TGTGCCAGTAGTACCGACGGATCCGAGCAGTACTTC.

V gene TRBV10-3 combines with J gene TRBJ1-1, with no clear D. The CDR3 is made up of 14 amino acids. V lost 6 bases, J lost 4 bases, and 15 bases lay in between. The germline V gene has CDR1 ENHRY and CDR2 SYGVKD. The CDR3 reads CAISAEVGSTEAFF. CDR3 nucleotide sequence: TGTGCCATCAGCGCCGAGGTGGGGTCCACTGAAGCTTTCTTT.